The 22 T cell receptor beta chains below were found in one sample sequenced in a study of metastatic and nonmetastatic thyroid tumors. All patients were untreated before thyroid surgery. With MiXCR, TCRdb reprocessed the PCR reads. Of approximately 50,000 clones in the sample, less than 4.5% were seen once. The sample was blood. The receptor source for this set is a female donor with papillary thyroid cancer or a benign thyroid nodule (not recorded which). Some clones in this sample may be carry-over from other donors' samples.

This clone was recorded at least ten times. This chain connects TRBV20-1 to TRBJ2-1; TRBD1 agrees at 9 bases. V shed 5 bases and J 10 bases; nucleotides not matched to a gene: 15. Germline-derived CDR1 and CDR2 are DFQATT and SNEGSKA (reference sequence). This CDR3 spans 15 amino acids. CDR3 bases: TGCAGTGCTGCAATACCGGGACAGGGATACAGGGAGCAGTTCTTC. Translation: CSAAIPGQGYREQFF.

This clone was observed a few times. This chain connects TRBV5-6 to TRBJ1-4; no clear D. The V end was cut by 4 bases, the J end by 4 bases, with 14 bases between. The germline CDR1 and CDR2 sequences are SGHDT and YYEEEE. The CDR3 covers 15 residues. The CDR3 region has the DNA TGTGCCAGCAGCAGCGGACGGAGTTATAATGAAAAACTGTTTTTT. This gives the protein CASSSGRSYNEKLFF.

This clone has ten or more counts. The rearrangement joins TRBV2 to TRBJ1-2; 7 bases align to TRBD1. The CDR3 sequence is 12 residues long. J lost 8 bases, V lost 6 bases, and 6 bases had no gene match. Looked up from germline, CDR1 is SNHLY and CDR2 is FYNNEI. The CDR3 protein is CASRTGNGGYTF. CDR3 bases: TGTGCCAGCAGGACAGGGAATGGAGGCTACACCTTC.

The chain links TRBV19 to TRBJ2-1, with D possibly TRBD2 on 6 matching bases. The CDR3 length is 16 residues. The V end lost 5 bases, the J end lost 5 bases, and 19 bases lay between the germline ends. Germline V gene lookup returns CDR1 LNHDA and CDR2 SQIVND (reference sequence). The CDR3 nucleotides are TGTGCCAGTAGTCCCGCCCGGGGCGGGGCCGACAATGAGCAGTTCTTC. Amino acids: CASSPARGGADNEQFF.

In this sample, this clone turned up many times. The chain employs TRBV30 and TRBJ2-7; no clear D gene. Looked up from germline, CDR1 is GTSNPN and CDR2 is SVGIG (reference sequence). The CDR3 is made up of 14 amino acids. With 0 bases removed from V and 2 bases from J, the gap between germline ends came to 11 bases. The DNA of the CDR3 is TGTGCCTGGAGTGTACTGGGAAACCCCTACGAGCAGTACTTC. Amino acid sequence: CAWSVLGNPYEQYF.

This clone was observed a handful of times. In DNA, the CDR3 is TGTGCCAGCAGTTTATTGAGTGGCTTATTAAATGGCTACACCTTC. It specifies CASSLLSGLLNGYTF. V gene TRBV27 combines with J gene TRBJ1-2; D ambiguous. This CDR3 is 15 amino acids long. V lost 1 base, J lost 6 bases, and 15 bases lay in between. CDR1 MNHEY and CDR2 SMNVEV come from the germline V gene (reference sequence).

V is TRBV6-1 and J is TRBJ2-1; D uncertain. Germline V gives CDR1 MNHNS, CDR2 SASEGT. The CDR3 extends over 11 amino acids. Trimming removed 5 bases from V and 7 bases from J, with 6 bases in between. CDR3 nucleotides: TGTGCCAGCAGTAACACAAATGAGCAGTTCTTC. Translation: CASSNTNEQFF.

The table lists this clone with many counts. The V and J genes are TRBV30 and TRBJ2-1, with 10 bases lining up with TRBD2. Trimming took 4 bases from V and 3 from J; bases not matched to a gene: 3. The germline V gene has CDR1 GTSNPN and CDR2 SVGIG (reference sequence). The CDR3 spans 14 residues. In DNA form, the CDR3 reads TGTGCCTGGAAACTAGCGGGAATCTACAATGAGCAGTTCTTC. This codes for CAWKLAGIYNEQFF.

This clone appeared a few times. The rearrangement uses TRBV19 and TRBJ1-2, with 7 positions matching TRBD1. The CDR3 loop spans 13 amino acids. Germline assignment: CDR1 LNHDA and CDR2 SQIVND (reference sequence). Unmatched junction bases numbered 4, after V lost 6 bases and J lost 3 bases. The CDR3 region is CASRRDSHYGYTF. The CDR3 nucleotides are TGTGCCAGTAGACGGGACAGTCACTATGGCTACACCTTC.

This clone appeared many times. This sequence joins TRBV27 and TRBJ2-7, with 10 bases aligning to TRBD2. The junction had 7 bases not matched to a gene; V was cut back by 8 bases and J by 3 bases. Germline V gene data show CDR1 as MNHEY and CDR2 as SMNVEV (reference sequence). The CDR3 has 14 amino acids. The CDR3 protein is CASSRTSGVYEQYF. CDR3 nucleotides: TGTGCCAGCTCCCGGACTAGCGGAGTCTACGAGCAGTACTTC.

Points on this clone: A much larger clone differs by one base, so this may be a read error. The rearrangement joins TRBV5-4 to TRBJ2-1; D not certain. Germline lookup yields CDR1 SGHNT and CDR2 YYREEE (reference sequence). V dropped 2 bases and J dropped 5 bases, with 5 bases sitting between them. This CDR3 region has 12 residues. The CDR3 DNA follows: TGTGCCAGCAGCTTCTCGGACAATGAGCAGTTCTTC. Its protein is CASSFSDNEQFF.

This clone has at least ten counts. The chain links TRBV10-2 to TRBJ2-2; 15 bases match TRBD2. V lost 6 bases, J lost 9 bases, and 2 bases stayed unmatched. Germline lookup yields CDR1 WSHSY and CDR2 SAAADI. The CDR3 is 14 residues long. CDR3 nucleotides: TGCGCCAGCAGAGGACTAGCGGGAGGGAGGGAGCTGTTTTTT. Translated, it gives CASRGLAGGRELFF.

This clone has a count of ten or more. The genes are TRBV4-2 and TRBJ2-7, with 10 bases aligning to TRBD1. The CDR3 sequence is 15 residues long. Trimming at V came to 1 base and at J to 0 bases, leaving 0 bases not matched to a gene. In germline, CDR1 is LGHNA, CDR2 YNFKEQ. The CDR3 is CASSQGTGGSYEQYF. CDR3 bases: TGTGCCAGCAGCCAAGGGACAGGGGGCTCCTACGAGCAGTACTTC.

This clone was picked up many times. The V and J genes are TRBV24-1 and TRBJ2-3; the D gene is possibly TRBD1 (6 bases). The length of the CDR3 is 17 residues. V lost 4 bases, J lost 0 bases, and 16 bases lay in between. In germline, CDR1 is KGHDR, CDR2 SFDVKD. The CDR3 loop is CATSDPTGSTSTDTQYF. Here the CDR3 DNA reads TGTGCCACCAGTGACCCTACAGGGTCCACTAGCACAGATACGCAGTATTTT.

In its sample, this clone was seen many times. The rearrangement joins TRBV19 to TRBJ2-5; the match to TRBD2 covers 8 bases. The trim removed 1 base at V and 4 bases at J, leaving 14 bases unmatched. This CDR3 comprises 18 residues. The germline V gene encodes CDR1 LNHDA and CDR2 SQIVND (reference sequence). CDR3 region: CASSIGRGGFSKIETQYF. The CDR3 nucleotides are TGTGCCAGTAGTATAGGCCGGGGGGGGTTTTCAAAAATAGAGACCCAGTACTTC.

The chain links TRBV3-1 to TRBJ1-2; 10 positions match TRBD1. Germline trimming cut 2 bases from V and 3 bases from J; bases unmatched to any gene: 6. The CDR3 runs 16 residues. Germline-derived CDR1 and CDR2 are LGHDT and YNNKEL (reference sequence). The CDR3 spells CASSQPGTGADYGYTF. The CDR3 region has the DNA TGTGCCAGCAGCCAACCCGGGACAGGGGCCGACTATGGCTACACCTTC.

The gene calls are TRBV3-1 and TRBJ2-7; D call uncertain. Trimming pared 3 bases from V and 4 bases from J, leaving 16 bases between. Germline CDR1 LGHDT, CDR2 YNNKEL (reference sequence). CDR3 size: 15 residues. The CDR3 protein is CASSQTNPKRYEQYF. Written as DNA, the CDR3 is TGTGCCAGCAGCCAGACCAACCCTAAGCGTTACGAGCAGTACTTC.

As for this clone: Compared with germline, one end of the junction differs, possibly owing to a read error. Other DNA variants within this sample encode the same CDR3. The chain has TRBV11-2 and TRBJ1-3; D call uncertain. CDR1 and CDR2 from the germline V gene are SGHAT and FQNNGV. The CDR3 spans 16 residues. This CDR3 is CASSLEGPHSGNTIYF. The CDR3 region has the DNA TGCGCCAGTAGCTTAGAAGGGCCTCACTCTGGAAACACCATATATTTT.

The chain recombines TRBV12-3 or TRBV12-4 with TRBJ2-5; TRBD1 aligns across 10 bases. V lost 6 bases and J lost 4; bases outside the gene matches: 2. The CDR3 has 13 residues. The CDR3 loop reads CASRGTGVETQYF. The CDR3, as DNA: TGTGCCAGCAGAGGGACAGGGGTAGAGACCCAGTACTTC.

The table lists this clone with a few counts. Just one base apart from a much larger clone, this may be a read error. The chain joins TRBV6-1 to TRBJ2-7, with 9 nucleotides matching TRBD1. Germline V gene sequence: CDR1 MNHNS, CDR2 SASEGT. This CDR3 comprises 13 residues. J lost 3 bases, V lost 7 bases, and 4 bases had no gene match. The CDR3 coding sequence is TGTGCCAGCATCTTGACAGGGGGCTACGAGCAGTACTTC. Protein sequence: CASILTGGYEQYF.

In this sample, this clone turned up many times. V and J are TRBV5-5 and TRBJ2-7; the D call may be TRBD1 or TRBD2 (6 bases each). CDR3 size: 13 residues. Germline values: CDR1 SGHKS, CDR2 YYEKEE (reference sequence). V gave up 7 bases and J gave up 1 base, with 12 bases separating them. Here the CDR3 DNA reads TGTGCCAGCGCTTGGGGGGCATCCTACGAGCAGTACTTC. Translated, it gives CASAWGASYEQYF.

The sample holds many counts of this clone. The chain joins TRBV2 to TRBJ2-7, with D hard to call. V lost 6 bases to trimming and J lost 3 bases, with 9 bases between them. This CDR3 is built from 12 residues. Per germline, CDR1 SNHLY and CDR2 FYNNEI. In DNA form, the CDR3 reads TGTGCCAGCAGACCCGGTATCTACGAGCAGTACTTC. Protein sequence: CASRPGIYEQYF.